These 29 T cell receptor beta chains were sequenced from one sample in a study of CD8+ T cells in alopecia areata. Treatment: oral pan-JAK inhibitor, 5-10 mg twice daily. In each case, RNA was isolated and then reverse transcribed into cDNA as the sequencing template. Method: immunoSEQ multiplex PCR; TCRdb's copy keeps in-frame clones and lacks some. Of 160,000 or so clones in the sample, about three fifths were seen once. The input for sequencing was CD4+ T cells sorted from blood, taken at week 4, from a patient treated with tofacitinib. These receptors originate from a human donor with alopecia areata.

The rearrangement links TRBV4-3 to TRBJ2-4; the D is unclear. The CDR3 extends over 15 amino acids. The ends were cut back, 1 base at V and 8 bases at J, with 15 bases in the middle. Germline assignment: CDR1 LGHNA and CDR2 YSLEER. The CDR3 loop is CASSQVGDKDDIQYF. DNA for the CDR3: TGCGCCAGCAGCCAAGTAGGCGACAAGGACGACATTCAGTACTTC.

The V gene is TRBV30, the J gene TRBJ2-5; D tentatively fits TRBD1 or TRBD2 (5 bases each). Trimming pared 3 bases from V and 6 bases from J, leaving 17 bases between. CDR1 and CDR2 from the germline V gene are GTSNPN and SVGIG (reference sequence). The CDR3 is made up of 14 amino acids. This CDR3 reads CAWRPGTLWKTQYF. CDR3 bases: TGTGCCTGGAGACCCGGGACCCTCTGGAAGACCCAGTACTTC.

V and J are TRBV2 and TRBJ1-6, with unresolved D. Germline CDR1 and CDR2: SNHLY and FYNNEI. The CDR3 is 13 amino acids. Trimming left V 3 bases short and J 7 bases short, with 7 bases between. For the CDR3, the DNA is TGTGCCAGCAGTGACGGGCCCAATTCACCCCTCCACTTT. Translated: CASSDGPNSPLHF.

With respect to this clone: In the same sample, other DNA sequences code for this CDR3. The rearrangement uses TRBV30 and TRBJ1-5; 8 bases match TRBD1. The CDR3 loop spans 14 amino acids. Germline loops: CDR1 GTSNPN, CDR2 SVGIG (reference sequence). The ends lost 2 bases at V and 7 bases at J; junction bases unmatched: 7. This CDR3 reads CAWSSGTGDQPQHF. The CDR3 region has the DNA TGTGCCTGGAGTTCCGGGACAGGTGACCAGCCCCAGCATTTT.

This clone was found a few times. The rearrangement links TRBV5-1 to TRBJ2-7, with D perhaps matching TRBD1 (6 bases). The CDR3 has 14 residues. From germline, CDR1 is SGHRS and CDR2 YFSETQ. V lost 1 base and J lost 0, with 8 bases in between. In DNA, the CDR3 is TGCGCCAGCAGCTTGACAGGGAGCTCCTACGAGCAGTACTTC. Its translation is CASSLTGSSYEQYF.

A single count supports this clone. The CDR3 sequence is CASSQRAPAYNEQFF. The CDR3 DNA sequence: TGCGCCAGCAGCCAACGGGCACCTGCCTACAATGAGCAGTTCTTC. This sequence joins TRBV4-3 and TRBJ2-1; no clear D gene. CDR1 is LGHNA, CDR2 YSLEER, per germline. V lost 2 bases and J lost 2, with 10 bases in between. The CDR3 has 15 amino acids.

The chain combines TRBV12-5 with TRBJ1-1; D not resolved. This CDR3 comprises 11 residues. CDR1 and CDR2 from the germline V gene are LGHNT and FRNRAP. Trimming pared 6 bases from V and 4 bases from J, leaving 6 bases between. Here the CDR3 reads CASGRGTEAFF. Written as DNA, the CDR3 is TGTGCTAGTGGGCGGGGCACTGAAGCTTTCTTT.

In its sample, this clone ranks as medium-sized. This chain connects TRBV4-2 to TRBJ2-3; D call uncertain. Germline V CDR1 and CDR2: LGHNA, YNFKEQ. This CDR3 region has 12 residues. Between the trimmed V and J ends, which lost 1 base and 5 bases, there was a span of 4 bases. The CDR3 region has the DNA TGTGCCAGCAGCCAAGCAGGAGATACGCAGTATTTT. This gives the protein CASSQAGDTQYF.

The chain links TRBV30 to TRBJ2-3, with 12 bases matching TRBD2. Per germline, CDR1 GTSNPN and CDR2 SVGIG (reference sequence). The CDR3 totals 16 residues. Germline trimming cut 1 base from V and 4 bases from J; bases unmatched to any gene: 6. Written as DNA, the CDR3 is TGTGCCTGGAGTGACCTAGCGGGGGGGCGATCAGATACGCAGTATTTT. This translates into CAWSDLAGGRSDTQYF.

The rearrangement uses TRBV6-5 and TRBJ1-6; D is unclear. CDR1 and CDR2 from the germline V gene are MNHEY and SVGAGI. The length of the CDR3 is 15 residues. Between the trimmed V and J ends, which lost 7 bases and 6 bases, there was a span of 16 bases. CDR3 bases: TGTGCCAGCACCTCCATTGCGCCAACTAATTCACCCCTCCACTTT. This codes for CASTSIAPTNSPLHF.

The chain carries TRBV7-2 and TRBJ1-2; possibly TRBD1 for D (6 bases). The germline V gene encodes CDR1 SGHTA and CDR2 FQGNSA. With 5 bases removed from V and 4 bases from J, the gap between germline ends came to 20 bases. The CDR3 is 16 amino acids. The CDR3 DNA follows: TGTGCCAGCAGCCCCAGGGGTGGGCAGTGGGGCTATGGCTACACCTTC. Its translation is CASSPRGGQWGYGYTF.

The genes are TRBV7-2 and TRBJ2-3; the D is unclear. V gave up 5 bases and J gave up 1 base, with 4 bases separating them. This CDR3 comprises 12 residues. The V gene's germline CDR1 is SGHTA and CDR2 FQGNSA. CDR3 bases: TGTGCCAGCAGCCCCCGCACAGATACGCAGTATTTT. Translated, it gives CASSPRTDTQYF. Looking up the rest from reference TRBV7-2 and TRBJ2-3 gives the full variable domain: GAGVSQSPSNKVTEKGKDVELRCDPISGHTALYWYRQSLGQGLEFLIYFQGNSAPDKSGLPSDRFSAERTGGSVSTLTIQRTQQEDSAVYLCASSPRTDTQYFGPGTRLTVL.

The V call is TRBV9, the J call TRBJ1-6; D is possibly TRBD1 (5 bases). Germline CDR1 reads SGDLS; CDR2 reads YYNGEE. The CDR3 covers 14 residues. V lost 2 bases and J lost 8, with 11 bases in between. CDR3 DNA sequence: TGTGCCAGCAGCGTCTACCGGGGGGATTCACCCCTCCACTTT. Its protein is CASSVYRGDSPLHF. Filled out from reference TRBV9 and TRBJ1-6, the complete variable domain reads DSGVTQTPKHLITATGQRVTLRCSPRSGDLSVYWYQQSLDQGLQFLIQYYNGEERAKGNILERFSAQQFPDLHSELNLSSLELGDSALYFCASSVYRGDSPLHFGNGTRLTVT.

The chain links TRBV5-1 to TRBJ1-6, with D uncertain. This CDR3 has 14 amino acids. Trimming removed 0 bases from V and 6 bases from J, with 7 bases in between. Germline assignment: CDR1 SGHRS and CDR2 YFSETQ. This CDR3 reads CASSLGEFNSPLHF. CDR3 nucleotides: TGCGCCAGCAGCTTGGGGGAATTTAATTCACCCCTCCACTTT.

The gene calls are TRBV29-1 and TRBJ1-2; D perhaps matches TRBD1 (5 bases). The CDR3 covers 13 residues. The germline gives CDR1 SQVTM, CDR2 ANQGSEA. The CDR3 DNA is TGCAGTAGTGGGGCAGGGACCAACTATGGCTACACCTTC. This gives the protein CSSGAGTNYGYTF.

In this sample, this clone turned up a few times. The CDR3 protein is CASSRSGPSTNVLTF. CDR3 sequence (DNA): TGTGCCAGCAGCCGGTCGGGCCCCTCTACCAACGTCCTGACTTTC. The chain combines TRBV7-9 with TRBJ2-6; D is unresolved. Germline loops: CDR1 SEHNR, CDR2 FQNEAQ (reference sequence). V was shortened by 5 bases and J by 8 bases, with 16 bases between the two germline ends. The length of the CDR3 is 15 residues.

This chain uses TRBV11-2 with TRBJ2-3; no firm D call. Trimming removed 2 bases at V and 3 bases at J, with 0 bases between. The CDR3 runs 11 residues. Germline-derived CDR1 and CDR2 are SGHAT and FQNNGV. The CDR3 nucleotides are TGTGCCAGCAGCTTAACAGATACGCAGTATTTT. As protein: CASSLTDTQYF.

The CDR3 region is CASNRGGGETQYF. The CDR3 nucleotides are TGCGCCAGCAACCGCGGGGGAGGAGAGACCCAGTACTTC. The V gene is TRBV5-1, the J gene TRBJ2-5; 7 bases agree with TRBD2. Trimming took 6 bases from V and 4 from J; bases not matched to a gene: 6. The CDR3 has 13 residues. Germline V CDR1 and CDR2: SGHRS, YFSETQ.

The chain links TRBV30 to TRBJ1-1; D is ambiguous. The CDR3 contains 17 residues. Per germline, CDR1 GTSNPN and CDR2 SVGIG (reference sequence). The V end lost 0 bases, the J end lost 3 bases, and 20 bases lay between the germline ends. CDR3: CAWSVRVGLQGDTEAFF. The CDR3 nucleotides read TGTGCCTGGAGTGTACGGGTCGGGCTTCAAGGCGACACTGAAGCTTTCTTT.

The chain combines TRBV11-3 with TRBJ2-2, with D hard to call. The germline gives CDR1 SGHNT, CDR2 YENEEA. This CDR3 is 15 amino acids long. V lost 5 bases and J 0 bases, leaving 10 bases between the germline ends. For the CDR3, the DNA is TGTGCCAGCAGCCCTCGTGGGGCGAACACCGGGGAGCTGTTTTTT. As protein: CASSPRGANTGELFF.

The chain recombines TRBV10-3 with TRBJ2-6; tentative D call: TRBD2 (7 bases). CDR1 and CDR2 (germline): ENHRY, SYGVKD. CDR3 length equals 17 residues. Trimming pared 4 bases from V and 0 bases from J, leaving 13 bases between. The CDR3 nucleotides read TGTGCCATCAGTGGGGGGGGCCCGAGCTCTGGGGCCAACGTCCTGACTTTC. Encoded protein: CAISGGGPSSGANVLTF.

The chain links TRBV30 to TRBJ1-1; no clear D. The V and J ends lost 5 bases and 1 base respectively, with 11 bases between them. Germline V gene lookup returns CDR1 GTSNPN and CDR2 SVGIG (reference sequence). The CDR3 loop spans 13 amino acids. As DNA, the CDR3 is TGTGCCTGGGGGAAGCAGGCGAACACTGAAGCTTTCTTT. Its translation is CAWGKQANTEAFF. Full variable domain (remainder filled in from reference TRBV30 and TRBJ1-1): SQTIHQWPATLVQPVGSPLSLECTVEGTSNPNLYWYRQAAGRGLQLLFYSVGIGQISSEVPQNLSASRPQDRQFILSSKKLLLSDSGFYLCAWGKQANTEAFFGQGTRLTVV.

This chain joins TRBV7-2 and TRBJ1-4, with D unclear. Trimming took off 3 bases at V and 8 bases at J, with 7 bases between the two ends. Germline-derived CDR1 and CDR2 are SGHTA and FQGNSA. This CDR3 contains 12 residues. CDR3 sequence (DNA): TGTGCCAGCAGCTTCGGTGGGGAAAAACTGTTTTTT. This translates into CASSFGGEKLFF.

This clone was seen a few times. For the CDR3, the DNA is TGCGCCAGCAGCCCCCGCTTACTTGACACTGAAGCTTTCTTT. Its protein product is CASSPRLLDTEAFF. This chain joins TRBV4-1 and TRBJ1-1; D not resolved. This CDR3 comprises 14 residues. V gave up 4 bases and J gave up 3 bases, with 12 bases separating them. Germline CDR1 reads MGHRA; CDR2 reads YSYEKL.

The chain uses TRBV5-6 and TRBJ2-7, with D possibly being TRBD1 (6 bases). Deletions cut 1 base from V and 7 bases from J, with 18 bases between. CDR1 is SGHDT, CDR2 YYEEEE, per germline. The CDR3 spans 15 residues. CDR3 nucleotides: TGTGCCAGCAGCTTGTCGGACAGAAGGTCTGGAGAGCAGTACTTC. This gives the protein CASSLSDRRSGEQYF.

This clone showed up just a few times. This sequence joins TRBV11-2 and TRBJ2-7; TRBD1 matches at 9 bases. The CDR3 sequence is 16 residues long. The germline CDR1 and CDR2 sequences are SGHAT and FQNNGV. Trimming took 1 base from V and 4 from J; bases not matched to a gene: 8. The DNA for the CDR3 is TGTGCCAGCAGCTTAGTGACCGGGACAGGGTTGTACGAGCAGTACTTC. It translates to CASSLVTGTGLYEQYF.

J is TRBJ2-5 and V is TRBV30, with 8 bases fitting TRBD2. The CDR3 length is 13 residues. V lost 2 bases and J lost 3; bases outside the gene matches: 2. CDR1 and CDR2 (germline): GTSNPN, SVGIG (reference sequence). The CDR3 DNA is TGTGCCTGGAGTAGCGGGGGAAAAGAGACCCAGTACTTC. Protein product: CAWSSGGKETQYF. Using reference TRBV30 and TRBJ2-5 for the parts outside the CDR3, the full variable domain is SQTIHQWPATLVQPVGSPLSLECTVEGTSNPNLYWYRQAAGRGLQLLFYSVGIGQISSEVPQNLSASRPQDRQFILSSKKLLLSDSGFYLCAWSSGGKETQYFGPGTRLLVL.

The rearrangement joins TRBV29-1 to TRBJ1-1; possible D gene TRBD1, 5 bases. Between the trimmed V and J ends, which lost 7 bases and 1 base, there was a span of 13 bases. The CDR3 totals 13 residues. Per the germline V gene, CDR1 is SQVTM and CDR2 is ANQGSEA. The CDR3 nucleotides are TGCAGCGACCTGGGACTGAGGAACACTGAAGCTTTCTTT. It encodes CSDLGLRNTEAFF.

The chain combines TRBV15 with TRBJ1-1, with a possible D match to TRBD1 (6 bases). The V end was cut by 3 bases, the J end by 1 base, with 9 bases between. The germline gives CDR1 LNHNV, CDR2 YYDKDF (reference sequence). CDR3 length equals 14 residues. CDR3 DNA sequence: TGTGCCACCAGCAGGATGACAGGGAACACTGAAGCTTTCTTT. Encoded protein: CATSRMTGNTEAFF.